This T cell receptor beta chain was documented in a study of CXCR3-negative and CXCR3-positive naive CD8 T cells. Study-wide results and caveats: A higher hydrophobicity marked the TRB CDR3s of CXCR3-positive naive cells versus CXCR3-negative naive cells.

UMI-labeled 5' RACE yielded the TRB cDNA libraries. From the 5' RACE reads, TCRdb lists one entry per CDR3 protein and no DNA. The sample has tens of thousands of distinct CDR3 sequences. The CDR3 length is 15 residues. Per the germline V gene, CDR1 is LGHNA and CDR2 is YSLEER. Notes on this clonotype: Its specificity is not known.

With 300,000 cells each, the CD8+ T cell subsets were individually sorted in triplicate. Naive CD8+ T lymphocytes were specified as CD45RO-CCR7+CD27+CD95-. V usage is TRBV4-3 and J usage is TRBJ2-7; TCRdb reports TRBD1, a call that lacks DNA to check it against. The TCR comes from a human donor in good health. Some clones in this sample may be carry-over from other donors' samples. Sequencing used naive CXCR3- CD8+ T cells from blood. As for subset: CD45RO-CCR7+CD27+CD95- naive CD8+ T cells lacking CXCR3 (TNR3-). The CDR3 reads CASSQGGCGAYEQYF.